A single sample is the source of the 19 T cell receptor beta chains below, sequenced in a study of blood T cell repertoires in COVID-19. Only in-frame clones appear in the TCRdb table, and some are missing; sequencing was by immunoSEQ multiplex PCR. The table shows roughly 230,000 clones, with around 83% occurring only once. The sample comprised peripheral blood. These receptors all stem from a woman aged 45-60 years with acute or convalescent COVID-19.

This chain uses TRBV10-2 with TRBJ2-7, with D perhaps matching TRBD1 (5 bases). Trimming left V 2 bases short and J 2 bases short, with 7 bases between. This CDR3 spans 13 amino acids. Germline V gene lookup returns CDR1 WSHSY and CDR2 SAAADI. CDR3 sequence reads: CASSETDTYEQYF. DNA for the CDR3: TGCGCCAGCAGTGAGACGGACACCTACGAGCAGTACTTC.

This clone turned up a few times. This chain joins TRBV7-9 and TRBJ1-2; D is perhaps TRBD1 (6 bases). The CDR3 length is 13 residues. V gave up 1 base and J gave up 8 bases, with 11 bases separating them. CDR1 and CDR2 from the germline V gene are SEHNR and FQNEAQ (reference sequence). CDR3 sequence reads: CASSLDRGSGYTF. Here the CDR3 DNA reads TGTGCCAGCAGCTTAGATAGGGGGAGCGGCTACACCTTC.

The J gene is TRBJ2-7, the V gene TRBV29-1, with 9 positions matching TRBD1. The trim removed 6 bases at V and 5 bases at J, leaving 8 bases unmatched. The CDR3 spans 13 residues. Germline assignment: CDR1 SQVTM and CDR2 ANQGSEA. CDR3 sequence reads: CSVARDRDHEQYF. CDR3 nucleotide sequence: TGCAGCGTCGCCCGGGACAGGGACCACGAGCAGTACTTC.

The chain joins TRBV19 to TRBJ1-5, with 8 bases aligning to TRBD1. Germline V CDR1 and CDR2: LNHDA, SQIVND (reference sequence). CDR3 length: 13 amino acids. The V segment lost 5 bases and the J segment 9 bases; nucleotides outside the gene matches: 6. The CDR3 DNA sequence: TGTGCCAGTAGTGAGGCAGGGGGCCTGCCCCAGCATTTT. Translated, it gives CASSEAGGLPQHF. The variable domain in full, with the rest retrieved from reference TRBV19 and TRBJ1-5, is DGGITQSPKYLFRKEGQNVTLSCEQNLNHDAMYWYRQDPGQGLRLIYYSQIVNDFQKGDIAEGYSVSREKKESFPLTVTSAQKNPTAFYLCASSEAGGLPQHFGDGTRLSIL.

This clone was counted a single time. The chain uses TRBV2 and TRBJ1-3, with 8 bases fitting TRBD1. Germline values: CDR1 SNHLY, CDR2 FYNNEI. Losses at the gene ends were 5 bases for V and 0 bases for J; bases not matched to a gene: 3. This CDR3 region has 15 residues. The CDR3 spells CASSSGGLSGNTIYF. The CDR3 nucleotides read TGTGCCAGCAGTTCAGGGGGCCTCTCTGGAAACACCATATATTTT.

The genes are TRBV19 and TRBJ2-2; D gene uncertain. V lost 3 bases and J 9 bases, leaving 5 bases between the germline ends. The CDR3 is made up of 11 amino acids. From germline, CDR1 is LNHDA and CDR2 SQIVND (reference sequence). The CDR3 DNA reads TGTGCCAGTAGTATGAACTGGGAGCTGTTTTTT. It yields the protein CASSMNWELFF.

The V gene is TRBV27, the J gene TRBJ2-2; 7 bases align to TRBD2. Germline V lookup: CDR1 MNHEY, CDR2 SMNVEV (reference sequence). The CDR3 consists of 17 residues. Trimming removed 3 bases from V and 3 bases from J; junction bases left unmatched: 10. The CDR3 nucleotides read TGTGCCAGCAGTTTCGAAGCAGCTAGCGGTTACACCGGGGAGCTGTTTTTT. It yields the protein CASSFEAASGYTGELFF.

V usage is TRBV12-3 or TRBV12-4 and J usage is TRBJ1-6; D gene ambiguous. The CDR3 spans 13 residues. V lost 1 base, J lost 10 bases, and 8 bases lay in between. The CDR3 DNA is TGTGCCAGCAGTTTAGGAACAATATCACCCCTCCACTTT. Protein: CASSLGTISPLHF.

The genes are TRBV4-2 and TRBJ1-6; D remains unclear. CDR3 length equals 13 residues. Germline V CDR1 and CDR2: LGHNA, YNFKEQ. V shed 0 bases and J shed 9 bases, with 6 bases lying between them. CDR3 region: CASSQDPGSPLHF. The CDR3, as DNA: TGTGCCAGCAGCCAAGATCCGGGTTCACCCCTCCACTTT.

V is TRBV11-3 and J is TRBJ2-5; 7 nucleotides agree with TRBD2. The CDR3 is made up of 15 amino acids. The germline gives CDR1 SGHNT, CDR2 YENEEA. J was trimmed by 5 bases and V by 4 bases; bases with no gene match: 10. The CDR3 region is CASSSTGLGGETQYF. For the CDR3, the DNA is TGTGCCAGCAGCTCCACCGGACTAGGAGGGGAGACCCAGTACTTC.

This rearrangement joins TRBV28 to TRBJ1-1; D unresolved. The ends were cut back, 3 bases at V and 1 base at J, with 12 bases in the middle. The CDR3 has 15 residues. The germline V gene encodes CDR1 MDHEN and CDR2 SYDVKM. As DNA, the CDR3 is TGTGCCAGCAGTTTTCACGGAGGGTCGAACACTGAAGCTTTCTTT. As protein: CASSFHGGSNTEAFF.

The sample holds many counts of this clone. This sequence joins TRBV16 and TRBJ2-6, with D perhaps TRBD1 (6 bases). V lost 1 base, J lost 0 bases, and 16 bases lay in between. CDR3 length: 19 amino acids. Germline V CDR1 and CDR2: KGHSY, FQNENV. DNA of the CDR3: TGTGCCAGCAGCCAATTGATGACAGGTATTAGCTCTGGGGCCAACGTCCTGACTTTC. Its protein is CASSQLMTGISSGANVLTF.

This chain connects TRBV9 to TRBJ2-5; the match to TRBD2 covers 10 bases. Germline V gene data show CDR1 as SGDLS and CDR2 as YYNGEE. The trim removed 3 bases at V and 5 bases at J, leaving 10 bases unmatched. The CDR3 runs 16 residues. The CDR3 protein is CASSARPSGSGETQYF. The CDR3 DNA reads as TGTGCCAGCAGCGCCCGACCTAGCGGGAGCGGGGAGACCCAGTACTTC. The full variable domain, with the rest looked up from reference TRBV9 and TRBJ2-5, is DSGVTQTPKHLITATGQRVTLRCSPRSGDLSVYWYQQSLDQGLQFLIQYYNGEERAKGNILERFSAQQFPDLHSELNLSSLELGDSALYFCASSARPSGSGETQYFGPGTRLLVL.

The chain joins TRBV7-2 to TRBJ1-6, with 8 bases identical to TRBD1. Germline trimming cut 3 bases from V and 7 bases from J; bases unmatched to any gene: 11. CDR3 size: 17 residues. Germline CDR1 reads SGHTA; CDR2 reads FQGNSA. The CDR3 here is CASSLGGQAGGNSPLHF. CDR3 sequence (DNA): TGTGCCAGCAGCTTGGGGGGACAGGCAGGGGGCAATTCACCCCTCCACTTT.

The chain carries TRBV18 and TRBJ1-1; tentative D call: TRBD1 (5 bases). The germline V and J ends were trimmed by 3 bases and 1 base, with 12 bases remaining between them. CDR1 is KGHSH and CDR2 is LQKENI in the germline V gene. The CDR3 extends over 15 amino acids. The DNA for the CDR3 is TGTGCCAGCTCACCTTGGGGAGGGGAGAACACTGAAGCTTTCTTT. This encodes CASSPWGGENTEAFF. Full variable domain (rest looked up from reference TRBV18 and TRBJ1-1): NAGVMQNPRHLVRRRGQEARLRCSPMKGHSHVYWYRQLPEEGLKFMVYLQKENIIDESGMPKERFSAEFPKEGPSILRIQQVVRGDSAAYFCASSPWGGENTEAFFGQGTRLTVV.

This clone came up once. The chain joins TRBV27 to TRBJ2-2; 9 bases fit TRBD2. The CDR3 consists of 15 residues. Germline lookup yields CDR1 MNHEY and CDR2 SMNVEV (reference sequence). The V and J ends lost 8 bases and 3 bases, in that order; junction bases with no gene match: 7. The DNA for the CDR3 is TGTGCCAGCCGACCGATAGCGGGGGACACCGGGGAGCTGTTTTTT. It translates to CASRPIAGDTGELFF.

The V gene is TRBV19, the J gene TRBJ2-1, with 7 positions matching TRBD2. Germline CDR1 and CDR2: LNHDA and SQIVND (reference sequence). With V trimmed by 1 base and J by 4 bases, 4 bases remained unmatched. The length of the CDR3 is 15 residues. This chain's CDR3 is CASSIGGGTYNEQFF. CDR3 nucleotide sequence: TGTGCCAGTAGTATAGGGGGGGGAACATACAATGAGCAGTTCTTC.

The chain links TRBV3-1 (or the pseudogene TRBV3-2) to TRBJ1-1; 7 nucleotides match TRBD1. Germline V CDR1 and CDR2: LGHDT, YNNKEL (reference sequence). V was clipped by 3 bases and J by 7 bases; unmatched bases: 8. The CDR3 extends over 14 amino acids. CDR3 loop: CASSQNTGEIEAFF. The CDR3 nucleotides are TGTGCCAGCAGCCAGAACACAGGGGAAATTGAAGCTTTCTTT.

A single count supports this clone. The rearrangement joins TRBV7-2 to TRBJ1-5; D unresolved. V shed 8 bases and J shed 3 bases, with 17 bases lying between them. Germline V lookup: CDR1 SGHTA, CDR2 FQGNSA. This CDR3 is 15 amino acids long. The CDR3 sequence: CASQREGTINQPQHF. CDR3 nucleotides: TGTGCCAGCCAGAGAGAGGGCACCATCAATCAGCCCCAGCATTTT. Together with reference TRBV7-2 and TRBJ1-5, the CDR3 gives the full variable domain: GAGVSQSPSNKVTEKGKDVELRCDPISGHTALYWYRQSLGQGLEFLIYFQGNSAPDKSGLPSDRFSAERTGGSVSTLTIQRTQQEDSAVYLCASQREGTINQPQHFGDGTRLSIL.